Sequencing of this T cell receptor beta chain was carried out in a study of T cell responses to AZD1222 COVID-19 vaccine. Study-wide results and caveats: Clonal diversity may have been underestimated, and the donors were mostly white British, with more females than males.

As concerns this clone: Its target is unknown.

Generated by immunoSEQ multiplex PCR, the TCRdb table keeps only in-frame clones and is missing some. The sample consists of about 180,000 clones, 80% to 90% of them appearing once. Germline CDR1 reads KGHSH; CDR2 reads LQKENI. V was cut by 3 bases and J by 3 bases, with 9 bases left in between. The CDR3 covers 14 residues. The sample here was peripheral blood, taken 28 days after the second AZD1222 dose. This TCR derives from an adult who received the AZD1222 COVID-19 vaccine. The genes are TRBV18 and TRBJ1-5; no reliable D call. CDR3 nucleotides: TGTGCCAGCTCACCGGGCAGCCCCAATCAGCCCCAGCATTTT. This codes for CASSPGSPNQPQHF.